This T cell receptor beta chain was retrieved from a study of cytomegalovirus exposure and HLA in healthy donors. General study findings and limits: On later analysis, the bulk of CMV-associated TCR beta chains appeared to be HLA-restricted.

Use of 60 Vbeta and 13 Jbeta primers characterized the PCR. Data came from immunoSEQ multiplex PCR; TCRdb stores just in-frame clones and leaves some out. The data contain roughly 100,000 clones, 83% of them singletons. Of note for this clone: Its matching antigen is unknown.

The TCR comes from a man aged 18 to 29 in good health and CMV-seronegative. The sample taken for sequencing was PBMCs.

The CDR3 sequence: CASSTLTRRREKLFF. The CDR3 nucleotides are TGTGCCAGCAGTACCCTGACCCGGAGGAGGGAAAAACTGTTTTTT. The V and J genes are TRBV28 and TRBJ1-4; D remains ambiguous. Germline values: CDR1 MDHEN, CDR2 SYDVKM. Trimming removed 5 bases at V and 8 bases at J, with 18 bases between. There are 15 residues in the CDR3.